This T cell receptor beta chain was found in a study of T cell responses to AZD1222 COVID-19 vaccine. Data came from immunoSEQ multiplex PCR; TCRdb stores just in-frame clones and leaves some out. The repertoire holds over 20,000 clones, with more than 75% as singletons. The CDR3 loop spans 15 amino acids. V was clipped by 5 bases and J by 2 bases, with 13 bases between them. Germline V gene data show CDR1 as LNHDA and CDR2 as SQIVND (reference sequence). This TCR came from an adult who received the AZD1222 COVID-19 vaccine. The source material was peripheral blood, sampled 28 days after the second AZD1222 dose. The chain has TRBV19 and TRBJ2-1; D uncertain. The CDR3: CASSLPGNPYNEQFF. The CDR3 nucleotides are TGTGCCAGTAGTCTCCCGGGTAACCCCTACAATGAGCAGTTCTTC.